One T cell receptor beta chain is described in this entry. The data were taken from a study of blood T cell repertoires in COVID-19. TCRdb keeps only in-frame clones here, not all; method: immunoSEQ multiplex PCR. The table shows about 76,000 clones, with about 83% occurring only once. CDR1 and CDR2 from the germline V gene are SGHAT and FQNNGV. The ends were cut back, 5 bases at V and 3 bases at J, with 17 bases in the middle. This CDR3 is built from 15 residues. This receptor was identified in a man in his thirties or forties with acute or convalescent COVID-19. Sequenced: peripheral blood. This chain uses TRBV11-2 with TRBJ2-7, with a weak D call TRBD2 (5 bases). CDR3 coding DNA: TGTGCCAGCAGCCAACACTGGACGGAGGACTACGAGCAGTACTTC. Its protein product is CASSQHWTEDYEQYF.